This TCR beta chain was recorded in a study of tumor and adjacent non-tumor tissue in lung cancer. Study-wide results and caveats: Top 100 clones took a larger repertoire share in normal lung.

The library came from three nested PCR rounds adapted from ARM-PCR protocols. TCRdb reprocessed the multiplex PCR reads via MiXCR and lists one record per CDR3 protein. The repertoire holds tens of thousands of distinct CDR3 sequences, about 80% seen once, with 28% in the top ten. This sample's RNA came from whole unsorted tissue. Between August and November 2014, newly diagnosed, chemotherapy-naive lung cancer patients underwent thoracic surgery in China. Germline V gene sequence: CDR1 MDHEN, CDR2 SYDVKM. V was shortened by 8 bases and J by 4 bases, with 17 bases between the two germline ends. CDR3 length: 14 amino acids. This clonotype was found a few times. Its antigen is not identified.

Material for sequencing was lung tumor tissue. The sequence came from a man aged 55 to 70 with non-small cell lung cancer. The chain recombines TRBV28 with TRBJ1-1; weak D call: TRBD1 (6 bases). DNA for the CDR3: TGTGCCAGCTCTCGGGGGGGCGGTAGCACTGAAGCTTTCTTT. Amino acid sequence: CASSRGGGSTEAFF. Combining the CDR3 with reference TRBV28 and TRBJ1-1 gives the whole variable domain DVKVTQSSRYLVKRTGEKVFLECVQDMDHENMFWYRQDPGLGLRLIYFSYDVKMKEKGDIPEGYSVSREKKERFSLILESASTNQTSMYLCASSRGGGSTEAFFGQGTRLTVV.